The 14 T cell receptor beta chains in this list originate from one sample, sequenced in a study of shared clonotypes between healthy human individuals. This table comes from immunoSEQ multiplex PCR, and its TCRdb copy is limited to in-frame clones, with some not included. The sample lists approximately 1.5 million clones, 98% occurring once. The sample taken for sequencing was naive CD4+ T cells sorted from blood. The subset is: CD45RA+ positively selected. Receptors originate from a man aged 25-40 years in good health.

V and J are TRBV4-3 and TRBJ2-7; 8 nucleotides match TRBD1. The CDR3 runs 16 residues. Germline lookup yields CDR1 LGHNA and CDR2 YSLEER. Unmatched junction bases numbered 9, after V lost 3 bases and J lost 2 bases. This CDR3 reads CASSHRTGIRAYEQYF. The DNA for the CDR3 is TGCGCCAGCAGCCATAGGACAGGGATAAGGGCCTACGAGCAGTACTTC.

The chain couples TRBV7-9 to TRBJ1-1; D gene ambiguous. The germline gives CDR1 SEHNR, CDR2 FQNEAQ (reference sequence). The CDR3 extends over 15 amino acids. V gave up 5 bases and J gave up 1 base, with 14 bases separating them. For the CDR3, the DNA is TGTGCCAGCAGCCCGAATCAGGTCGGGAACACTGAAGCTTTCTTT. It yields the protein CASSPNQVGNTEAFF.

As to this clone: One end of the junction does not line up with germline, which may come from a read error. The gene calls are TRBV7-7 and TRBJ2-5; a weak D match, TRBD2 (5 bases). The CDR3 consists of 14 residues. Germline V CDR1 and CDR2: SSHAT, FNYEAQ (reference sequence). CDR3 nucleotide sequence: TGTGCTAGCAGCTTAGGGAGTTACCAAGAGACCCAGTACTTC. This codes for CASSLGSYQETQYF. The whole variable domain, filled in from reference TRBV7-7 and TRBJ2-5, reads GAGVSQSPRYKVTKRGQDVTLRCDPISSHATLYWYQQALGQGPEFLTYFNYEAQPDKSGLPSDRFSAERPEGSISTLTIQRTEQRDSAMYRCASSLGSYQETQYFGPGTRLLVL.

Points on this clone: The same CDR3 can be traced to other DNA sequences in this sample. This chain links TRBV6-4 with TRBJ2-7; D gene ambiguous. Deletions cut 2 bases from V and 3 bases from J, with 2 bases between. The V gene's germline CDR1 is MRHNA and CDR2 SNTAGT. The CDR3 has 11 residues. In DNA form, the CDR3 reads TGTGCCAGCAGTGACGGCTACGAGCAGTACTTC. This sequence encodes CASSDGYEQYF.

V and J are TRBV10-3 and TRBJ2-7; 14 nucleotides line up with TRBD2. The germline V gene has CDR1 ENHRY and CDR2 SYGVKD. V trimming: 2 bases; J trimming: 4 bases; junction bases outside the gene matches: 7. The CDR3 has 17 amino acids. The CDR3 nucleotides read TGTGCCATCAGTGAGCGCGGGACTAGCGGGAGAGGGTACGAGCAGTACTTC. It specifies CAISERGTSGRGYEQYF.

The rearrangement links TRBV29-1 to TRBJ2-1; D uncertain. V was clipped by 7 bases and J by 5 bases, with 21 bases between them. Germline V gives CDR1 SQVTM, CDR2 ANQGSEA. The CDR3 has 15 amino acids. CDR3 region: CSAEWWEPPNNEQFF. CDR3 nucleotides: TGCAGCGCCGAATGGTGGGAACCTCCTAACAATGAGCAGTTCTTC.

In nucleotides, the CDR3 is TGTGCCAGCCGATTTGGACAGGGGGATGGGGAGCTGTTTTTT. Residues: CASRFGQGDGELFF. The chain uses TRBV6-1 and TRBJ2-2; 10 bases fit TRBD1. The CDR3 is 14 amino acids. Germline-derived CDR1 and CDR2 are MNHNS and SASEGT. Trimming at V came to 8 bases and at J to 8 bases, leaving 8 bases not matched to a gene.

The rearrangement uses TRBV10-3 and TRBJ2-1; perhaps TRBD2 as D (5 bases). The CDR3 has 12 amino acids. The germline gives CDR1 ENHRY, CDR2 SYGVKD. Trimming pared 0 bases from V and 9 bases from J, leaving 6 bases between. DNA of the CDR3: TGTGCCATCAGTGAGTCGAGGGTTGAGCAGTTCTTC. It translates to CAISESRVEQFF.

This chain joins TRBV7-9 and TRBJ1-5; D remains ambiguous. The CDR3 consists of 14 residues. V lost 2 bases and J lost 8, with 13 bases in between. Germline V gene lookup returns CDR1 SEHNR and CDR2 FQNEAQ (reference sequence). CDR3 DNA: TGTGCCAGCAGCTTAATCGGTGGAGGTGAGCCCCAGCATTTT. As protein: CASSLIGGGEPQHF.

The V and J genes are TRBV4-3 and TRBJ1-1; D ambiguous. Trimming left V 0 bases short and J 0 bases short, with 5 bases between. The length of the CDR3 is 14 residues. Germline V lookup: CDR1 LGHNA, CDR2 YSLEER. CDR3 sequence: CASSQEGLNTEAFF. CDR3 DNA sequence: TGCGCCAGCAGCCAAGAGGGCCTGAACACTGAAGCTTTCTTT.

The chain uses TRBV18 and TRBJ1-3; 8 bases agree with TRBD1. J was trimmed by 4 bases and V by 0 bases; bases with no gene match: 5. The CDR3 contains 16 residues. Germline CDR1 reads KGHSH; CDR2 reads LQKENI. Here the CDR3 reads CASSPPGRGRGNTIYF. The DNA of the CDR3 is TGTGCCAGCTCACCACCGGGCAGGGGGCGAGGAAACACCATATATTTT.

The chain couples TRBV14 to TRBJ2-4; tentatively, D is TRBD2 (5 bases). CDR3 size: 14 residues. Germline V lookup: CDR1 SGHDN, CDR2 FVKESK. The V gene lost 4 bases and the J gene lost 5 bases, with 12 bases spanning the gap. CDR3 loop: CASSPLTTENIQYF. CDR3 DNA: TGTGCCAGCAGCCCATTGACTACGGAAAACATTCAGTACTTC.

The chain uses TRBV7-9 and TRBJ2-2; 9 nucleotides align to TRBD1. With 7 bases clipped from V and 1 base from J, the junction kept 7 bases outside the gene matches. This CDR3 has 16 amino acids. Per germline, CDR1 SEHNR and CDR2 FQNEAQ (reference sequence). The DNA for the CDR3 is TGTGCCAGCACCTTGTGGGGACAGGGGAACACCGGGGAGCTGTTTTTT. This sequence encodes CASTLWGQGNTGELFF.

V and J are TRBV5-1 and TRBJ2-7, with 8 positions matching TRBD1. With 0 bases clipped from V and 7 bases from J, the junction kept 9 bases outside the gene matches. The germline V gene encodes CDR1 SGHRS and CDR2 YFSETQ. The CDR3 length is 15 residues. For the CDR3, the DNA is TGCGCCAGCAGCTTGGGACAGGGGACCGGCTTAGAGCAGTACTTC. Protein: CASSLGQGTGLEQYF.